Listed below are T cell receptor beta chains from one sample, sequenced in a study of T cell responses to AZD1222 COVID-19 vaccine. TCRdb's table, derived via immunoSEQ multiplex PCR, lists solely in-frame clones and lacks some. This sample yields about 140,000 clones, of which approximately 85% are seen a single time; 7.5% to 8.5% belongs to the top ten. The sample consisted of peripheral blood, taken on day 0 of AZD1222 vaccination. All receptors come from an adult in good health. Each CDR3 is given with its conserved first and last residue. The D gene is left open where the match is weak. Only part of the rows carry a size: once, few, many, or a class if the clone is expanded.

D | J | V | size | CDR3 | DNA
- | TRBJ1-5 | TRBV18 | once | CASSPREAQPQHF | TGTGCCAGCTCACCCAGGGAGGCCCAGCCCCAGCATTTT
- | TRBJ2-3 | TRBV28 | - | CASSLPQVAADTQYF | TGTGCCAGCAGTTTACCCCAGGTAGCGGCAGATACGCAGTATTTT
- | TRBJ1-4 | TRBV20-1 | - | CSASETGFEKLFF | TGCAGTGCTAGTGAAACAGGGTTTGAAAAACTGTTTTTT
- | TRBJ1-2 | TRBV12-3/TRBV12-4 | once | CASSLAYGYTF | TGTGCCAGCAGTTTAGCCTATGGCTACACCTTC
- | TRBJ2-1 | TRBV7-2 | once | CASNPSVDYNEQFF | TGTGCCAGCAACCCTAGCGTGGACTACAATGAGCAGTTCTTC
- | TRBJ2-6 | TRBV30 | once | CACTPGSNSGANVLTF | TGTGCCTGTACTCCGGGATCTAACTCTGGGGCCAACGTCCTGACTTTC
TRBD2 | TRBJ2-2 | TRBV19 | - | CASIAGGNTGELFF | TGTGCCAGTATAGCGGGGGGGAACACCGGGGAGCTGTTTTTT
- | TRBJ1-3 | TRBV6-1 | - | CASSEALRQSSGNTIYF | TGTGCCAGCAGTGAAGCGCTCAGACAGAGCTCTGGAAACACCATATATTTT
TRBD1 | TRBJ2-5 | TRBV19 | once | CATSDRGRQETQYF | TGTGCCACCTCGGACAGGGGGCGCCAAGAGACCCAGTACTTC
TRBD2 | TRBJ2-5 | TRBV5-8 | - | CASSGRGVVGETQYF | TGTGCCAGCAGCGGCCGGGGGGTAGTGGGAGAGACCCAGTACTTC
- | TRBJ1-5 | TRBV5-1 | - | CASSPEGIGGQPQHF | TGCGCCAGCAGCCCGGAAGGGATAGGTGGTCAGCCCCAGCATTTT
TRBD1 | TRBJ1-2 | TRBV30 | once | CAWTGQGGDGYTF | TGTGCCTGGACAGGACAGGGTGGCGATGGCTACACCTTC
TRBD2 | TRBJ2-3 | TRBV9 | - | CASSVSSSGRDTQYF | TGTGCCAGCAGCGTTAGTTCCAGCGGGAGGGATACGCAGTATTTT
- | TRBJ2-7 | TRBV19 | - | CASSRGGGAYEQYF | TGTGCCAGTAGCCGAGGGGGGGGTGCTTACGAGCAGTACTTC
- | TRBJ1-5 | TRBV3-1/TRBV3-2 | - | CASSQDRFQPQHF | TGTGCCAGCAGCCAGGACAGATTCCAGCCCCAGCATTTT
- | TRBJ1-4 | TRBV28 | - | CASRLLNEKLFF | TGTGCCAGCAGATTACTTAATGAAAAACTGTTTTTT
- | TRBJ1-1 | TRBV11-2 | - | CASSLERGQRAFF | TGTGCCAGCAGCTTAGAGAGGGGACAAAGAGCTTTCTTT
- | TRBJ2-5 | TRBV5-8 | - | CASSLFPTEETQYF | TGTGCCAGCAGCTTGTTTCCAACCGAGGAGACCCAGTACTTC
- | TRBJ2-2 | TRBV29-1 | - | CSAGTSGTAGELFF | TGCAGCGCCGGGACCTCAGGGACGGCCGGGGAGCTGTTTTTT
- | TRBJ2-1 | TRBV6-5 | - | CASSWGNNEQFF | TGTGCCAGCAGTTGGGGCAACAATGAGCAGTTCTTC
TRBD1 | TRBJ1-4 | TRBV9 | - | CASSVGWGTGANEKLFF | TGTGCCAGCAGCGTAGGCTGGGGGACAGGGGCTAATGAAAAACTGTTTTTT
- | TRBJ2-7 | TRBV3-1/TRBV3-2 | - | CASSLSRDSALGEQYF | TGTGCCAGCAGCCTCAGCCGGGACTCCGCGTTAGGCGAGCAGTACTTC
TRBD2 | TRBJ2-7 | TRBV5-1 | - | CASSRGTSGTYEQYF | TGCGCCAGCAGCCGCGGGACTAGCGGGACCTACGAGCAGTACTTC
- | TRBJ2-1 | TRBV7-6 | - | CASSLVDEQFF | TGTGCCAGCAGCTTAGTGGATGAGCAGTTCTTC
- | TRBJ2-1 | TRBV5-1 | - | CASSLEPDYQQFF | TGCGCCAGCAGCTTGGAGCCTGACTACCAGCAGTTCTTC
- | TRBJ2-1 | TRBV4-1 | - | CASSQKGGGYNEQFF | TGCGCCAGCAGCCAAAAGGGGGGCGGGTACAATGAGCAGTTCTTC
- | TRBJ2-7 | TRBV7-2 | - | CASSPLRGAGHEQYF | TGTGCCAGCAGCCCCCTAAGAGGGGCGGGCCACGAGCAGTACTTC
- | TRBJ2-7 | TRBV7-6 | few | CASSLAPTYEQYF | TGTGCCAGCAGCTTAGCCCCCACCTACGAGCAGTACTTC
TRBD2 | TRBJ2-7 | TRBV5-1 | - | CASSLAGLAGGQRNYEQYF | TGCGCCAGCAGCTTGGCGGGACTAGCGGGGGGCCAACGTAACTACGAGCAGTACTTC
TRBD1 | TRBJ2-6 | TRBV4-1 | - | CASSPSTGKLFSGANVLTF | TGCGCCAGCAGCCCTTCGACAGGGAAGTTGTTCTCTGGGGCCAACGTCCTGACTTTC
- | TRBJ2-5 | TRBV25-1 | - | CASSERETWVELRETQYF | TGTGCCAGCAGTGAGAGAGAGACTTGGGTAGAACTTCGAGAGACCCAGTACTTC
- | TRBJ1-5 | TRBV6-5 | - | CASSYSGRSNQPQHF | TGTGCCAGCAGTTACTCTGGCCGAAGCAATCAGCCCCAGCATTTT
- | TRBJ1-2 | TRBV11-2 | once | CASSLGSRAYGYTF | TGTGCCAGCAGCTTAGGAAGTAGGGCCTATGGCTACACCTTC
- | TRBJ2-7 | TRBV15 | - | CATSREGPAGLHEQYF | TGTGCCACCAGCAGAGAGGGCCCGGCAGGGCTCCACGAGCAGTACTTC
- | TRBJ1-1 | TRBV7-8 | few | CASSHRSTGGLNTEAFF | TGTGCCAGCAGCCATAGAAGCACCGGGGGTTTAAACACTGAAGCTTTCTTT
TRBD1 | TRBJ1-3 | TRBV7-9 | - | CASSRSGQGGGNTIYF | TGTGCCAGCAGCCGGTCCGGACAGGGAGGTGGAAACACCATATATTTT
TRBD1 | TRBJ2-5 | TRBV7-2 | - | CASSPRTGPQTQYF | TGTGCCAGCAGCCCTAGGACAGGGCCACAGACCCAGTACTTC
TRBD2 | TRBJ2-1 | TRBV11-2 | - | CASSYWTSGPNEQFF | TGTGCCAGCAGCTATTGGACTAGCGGCCCTAATGAGCAGTTCTTC
TRBD1 | TRBJ2-7 | TRBV7-9 | once | CASSRDSSYEQYF | TGTGCCAGCAGCCGGGACAGCTCCTACGAGCAGTACTTC
- | TRBJ2-7 | TRBV19 | - | CASSIQGGGPYEQYF | TGTGCCAGTAGTATCCAGGGGGGAGGGCCTTACGAGCAGTACTTC
- | TRBJ1-4 | TRBV28 | - | CASIDSRGNEKLFF | TGTGCCAGCATTGACAGCAGAGGTAATGAAAAACTGTTTTTT
- | TRBJ1-2 | TRBV5-4 | - | CASSLSAGLGYTF | TGTGCCAGCAGCTTGTCGGCAGGGCTTGGCTACACCTTC